This record covers a single T cell receptor (beta chain). Original processing notes: Estimates of nucleated cell counts were drawn from the amplification of reference gene primers. The assay was immunoSEQ multiplex PCR, and TCRdb's table has in-frame clones only and misses some. For V, J and clone size, that table is used; D and trimming come from the DNA. In the table there are about 240,000 clones, roughly 80% of which are singletons. The CDR3 totals 15 residues. Trimming shortened V by 1 base and J by 3 bases, and 11 bases separated the two germline ends. The data stem from a study of blood T cell repertoires in COVID-19. As for the study in general: Samples taken during acute and convalescent COVID-19 were collected in the United States, Italy and Spain. In each case, the material was cDNA or gDNA derived from T cells, B-cell-depleted T cells, or PBMCs.

This sequence originates from a woman aged 55-69 years with active or convalescent COVID-19. The chain combines TRBV5-3 with TRBJ1-5; the D gene is possibly TRBD1 (6 bases). Being an ORF, TRBV5-3 has a function that is uncertain. The sample was peripheral blood. CDR3 DNA: TGTGCCAGAAGCTTGTCGGCAGGGGACAATCAGCCCCAGCATTTT. It encodes CARSLSAGDNQPQHF.